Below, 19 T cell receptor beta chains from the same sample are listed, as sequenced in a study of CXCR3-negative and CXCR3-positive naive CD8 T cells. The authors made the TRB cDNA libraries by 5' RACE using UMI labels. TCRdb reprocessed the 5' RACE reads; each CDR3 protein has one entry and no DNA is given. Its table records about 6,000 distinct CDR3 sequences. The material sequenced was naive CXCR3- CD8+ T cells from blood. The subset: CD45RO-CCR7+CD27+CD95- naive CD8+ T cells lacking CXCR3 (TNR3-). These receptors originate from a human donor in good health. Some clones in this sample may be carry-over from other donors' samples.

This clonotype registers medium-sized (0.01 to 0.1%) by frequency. The CDR3: CSVGDGSTDTQYF. This chain links TRBV29-1 with TRBJ2-3; TCRdb's D call of TRBD1 is untestable without DNA. Germline assignment: CDR1 SQVTM and CDR2 ANQGSEA. The CDR3 length is 13 residues.

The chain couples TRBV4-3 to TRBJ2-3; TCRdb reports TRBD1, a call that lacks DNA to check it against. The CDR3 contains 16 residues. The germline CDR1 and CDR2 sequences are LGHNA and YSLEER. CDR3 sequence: CASSHRQGMGTDTQYF.

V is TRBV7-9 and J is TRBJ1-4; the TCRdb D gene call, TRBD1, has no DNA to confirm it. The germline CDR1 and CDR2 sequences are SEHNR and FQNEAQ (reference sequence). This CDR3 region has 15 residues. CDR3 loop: CASSSPGQGHEKLFF.

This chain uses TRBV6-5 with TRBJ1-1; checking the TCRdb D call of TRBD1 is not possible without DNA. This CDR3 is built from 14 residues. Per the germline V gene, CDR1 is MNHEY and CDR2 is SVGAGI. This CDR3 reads CASSPPGRDTEAFF.

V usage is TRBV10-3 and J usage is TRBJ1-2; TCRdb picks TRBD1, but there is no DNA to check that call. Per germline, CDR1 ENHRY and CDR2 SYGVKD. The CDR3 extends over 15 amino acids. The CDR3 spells CAISAGTAEYNGYTF.

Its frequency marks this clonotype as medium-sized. CDR3 in amino acids: CASSLGTGHETQYF. The rearrangement links TRBV5-1 to TRBJ2-5; TCRdb returns TRBD1, unconfirmable since there is no DNA. The germline CDR1 and CDR2 sequences are SGHRS and YFSETQ. This CDR3 spans 14 amino acids.

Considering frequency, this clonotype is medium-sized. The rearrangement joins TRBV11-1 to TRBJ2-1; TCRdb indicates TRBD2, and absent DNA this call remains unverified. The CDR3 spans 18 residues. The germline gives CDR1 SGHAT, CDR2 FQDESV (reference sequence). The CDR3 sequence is CASSLSDSASGGMSEQFF.

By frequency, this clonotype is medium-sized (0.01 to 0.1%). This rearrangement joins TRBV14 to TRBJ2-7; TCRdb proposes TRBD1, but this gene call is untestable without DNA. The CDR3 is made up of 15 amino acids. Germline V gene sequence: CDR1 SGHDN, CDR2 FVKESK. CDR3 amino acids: CASSQDPGQGYEQYF.

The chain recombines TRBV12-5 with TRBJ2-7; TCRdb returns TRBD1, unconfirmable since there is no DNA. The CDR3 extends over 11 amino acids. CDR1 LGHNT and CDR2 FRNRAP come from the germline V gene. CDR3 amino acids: CAVDRGYEQYF.

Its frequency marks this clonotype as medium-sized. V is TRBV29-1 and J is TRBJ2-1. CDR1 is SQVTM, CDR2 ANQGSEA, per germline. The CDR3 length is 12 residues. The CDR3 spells CSVEYVGYEQFF.

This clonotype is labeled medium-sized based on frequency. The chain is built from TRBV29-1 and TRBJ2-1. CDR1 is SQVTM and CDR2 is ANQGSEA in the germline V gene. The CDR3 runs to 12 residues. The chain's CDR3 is CSVEPQHNEQFF.

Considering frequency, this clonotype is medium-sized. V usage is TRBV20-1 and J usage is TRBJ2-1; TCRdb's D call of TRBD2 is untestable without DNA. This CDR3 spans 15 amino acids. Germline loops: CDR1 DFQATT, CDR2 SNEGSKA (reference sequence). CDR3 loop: CSAGGFSGTYNEQFF.

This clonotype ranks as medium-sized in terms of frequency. CDR3 sequence reads: CANTDGSTGELFF. The chain has TRBV12-5 and TRBJ2-2. The CDR3 consists of 13 residues. The V gene's germline CDR1 is LGHNT and CDR2 FRNRAP.

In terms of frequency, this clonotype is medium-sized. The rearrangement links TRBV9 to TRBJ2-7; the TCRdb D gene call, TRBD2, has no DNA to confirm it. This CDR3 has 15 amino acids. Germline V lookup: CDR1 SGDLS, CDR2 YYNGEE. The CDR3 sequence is CASSAAWEYNYEQYF.

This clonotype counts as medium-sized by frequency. This chain's CDR3 is CASSDAGHGYEQYF. This chain uses TRBV25-1 with TRBJ2-7; TCRdb calls TRBD1, which cannot be checked without DNA. Germline lookup yields CDR1 MGHDK and CDR2 SYGVNS. The CDR3 covers 14 residues.

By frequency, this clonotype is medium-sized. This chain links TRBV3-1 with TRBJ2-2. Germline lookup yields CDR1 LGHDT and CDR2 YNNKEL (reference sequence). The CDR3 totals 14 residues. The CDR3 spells CASSQAGNTGELFF.

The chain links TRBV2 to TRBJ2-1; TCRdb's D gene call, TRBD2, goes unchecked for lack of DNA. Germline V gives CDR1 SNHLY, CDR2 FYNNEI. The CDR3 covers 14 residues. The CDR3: CASSVSGNYNEQFF. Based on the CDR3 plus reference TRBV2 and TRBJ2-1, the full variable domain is EPEVTQTPSHQVTQMGQEVILRCVPISNHLYFYWYRQILGQKVEFLVSFYNNEISEKSEIFDDQFSVERPDGSNFTLKIRSTKLEDSAMYFCASSVSGNYNEQFFGPGTRLTVL.

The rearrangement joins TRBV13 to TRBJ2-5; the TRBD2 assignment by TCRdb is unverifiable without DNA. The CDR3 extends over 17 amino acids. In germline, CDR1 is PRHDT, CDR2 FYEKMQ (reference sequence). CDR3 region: CASSPRGTSGLGETQYF.

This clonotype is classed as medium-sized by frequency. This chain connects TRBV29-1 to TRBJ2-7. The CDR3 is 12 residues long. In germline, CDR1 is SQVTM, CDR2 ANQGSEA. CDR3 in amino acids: CSVRGTTYEQYF.